Shown below are 25 T cell receptor beta chains from a single sample sequenced in a study of T cell responses to AZD1222 COVID-19 vaccine. TCRdb's table, derived via immunoSEQ multiplex PCR, lists solely in-frame clones and lacks some. This table has under 95,000 clones, roughly 86% appearing once. Sequenced here: peripheral blood, sampled 28 days after the second AZD1222 dose. These receptors all come from an adult who received the AZD1222 COVID-19 vaccine.

This chain links TRBV6-6 with TRBJ1-1, with a tentative D call TRBD1 (6 bases). The CDR3 is made up of 14 amino acids. Trimming took off 6 bases at V and 0 bases at J, with 11 bases between the two ends. The germline V gene encodes CDR1 MNHNY and CDR2 SVGAGI (reference sequence). The CDR3 bases are TGTGCCAGCAGCCAGGACAGTCTGAACACTGAAGCTTTCTTT. Its translation is CASSQDSLNTEAFF.

CDR3 amino acids: CASSPSTSGANEQFF. The CDR3 DNA reads TGTGCCAGCAGCCCAAGCACTAGCGGGGCCAATGAGCAGTTCTTC. The rearrangement joins TRBV9 to TRBJ2-1; 10 bases map to TRBD2. The ends lost 4 bases at V and 6 bases at J; junction bases unmatched: 7. CDR1 and CDR2 from the germline V gene are SGDLS and YYNGEE. The CDR3 runs to 15 residues.

This clone was detected only a few times. The J gene is TRBJ1-6, the V gene TRBV7-8; TRBD1 matches at 9 bases. Looked up from germline, CDR1 is SGHVS and CDR2 is FQNEAQ. This CDR3 contains 15 residues. With 5 bases clipped from V and 7 bases from J, the junction kept 6 bases outside the gene matches. The CDR3 coding sequence is TGTGCCAGCAGCCGAGGACAGGGGTCGAATTCACCCCTCCACTTT. Its protein product is CASSRGQGSNSPLHF.

This sequence joins TRBV18 and TRBJ2-7; 9 positions agree with TRBD2. Germline values: CDR1 KGHSH, CDR2 LQKENI. This CDR3 spans 14 amino acids. The V segment lost 2 bases and the J segment 2 bases; nucleotides outside the gene matches: 1. CDR3 nucleotide sequence: TGTGCCAGCTCACCAGGGACTAGCACCTACGAGCAGTACTTC. Translated, it gives CASSPGTSTYEQYF.

The chain employs TRBV3-1 (or the pseudogene TRBV3-2) and TRBJ2-1, with 8 bases identical to TRBD2. The V and J ends lost 4 bases and 7 bases, in that order; junction bases with no gene match: 9. The germline CDR1 and CDR2 sequences are LGHDT and YNNKEL (reference sequence). The CDR3 totals 15 residues. The CDR3 sequence: CASSLRTSQQNEQFF. The CDR3 nucleotides read TGTGCCAGCAGCCTCCGGACTAGCCAACAAAATGAGCAGTTCTTC.

The V gene is TRBV28, the J gene TRBJ1-3; tentatively, D is TRBD1 (5 bases). This CDR3 is 14 amino acids long. V was pared by 6 bases and J by 2 bases, with 11 bases between. Germline lookup yields CDR1 MDHEN and CDR2 SYDVKM. CDR3 in DNA: TGTGCCAGCAGGGGAGGGACGGCTGGAAACACCATATATTTT. It codes for CASRGGTAGNTIYF.

The CDR3 loop is CSASPPGGGPPDTQYF. The CDR3 DNA sequence: TGCAGTGCTAGTCCCCCGGGGGGAGGGCCGCCAGATACGCAGTATTTT. The V gene is TRBV20-1, the J gene TRBJ2-3, with 7 nucleotides matching TRBD2. Germline V gene data show CDR1 as DFQATT and CDR2 as SNEGSKA (reference sequence). Germline trimming cut 3 bases from V and 4 bases from J; bases unmatched to any gene: 13. The CDR3 is 16 amino acids.

This clone was observed a single time. V gene TRBV18 combines with J gene TRBJ2-2; D is perhaps TRBD1 (6 bases). The CDR3 is 17 residues long. V lost 2 bases, J lost 2 bases, and 15 bases lay in between. Germline values: CDR1 KGHSH, CDR2 LQKENI. The CDR3 bases are TGTGCCAGCTCACCAGAAATTACAGGGCGAAACACCGGGGAGCTGTTTTTT. Its translation: CASSPEITGRNTGELFF.

With regard to this clone: Germline is not matched at one junction end, which may reflect a read error. This chain uses TRBV7-7 with TRBJ2-1; 10 bases line up with TRBD2. Looked up from germline, CDR1 is SSHAT and CDR2 is FNYEAQ (reference sequence). The CDR3 is 15 residues long. DNA for the CDR3: TGTGCTAGCAGCTCCTCTAGCGGGAGTGGGAATGAGCAGTTCTTC. Amino acids: CASSSSSGSGNEQFF.

Note on this clone: Different DNA sequences within this sample yield the same CDR3. The V and J genes are TRBV7-8 and TRBJ2-1, with D possibly TRBD1 on 6 matching bases. V was pared by 0 bases and J by 4 bases, with 7 bases between. This CDR3 spans 14 amino acids. Germline loops: CDR1 SGHVS, CDR2 FQNEAQ. The CDR3 region has the DNA TGTGCCAGCAGCTTAGCGCAGGGGTACAATGAGCAGTTCTTC. It codes for CASSLAQGYNEQFF.

The chain carries TRBV4-2 and TRBJ2-7; D is possibly TRBD1 (5 bases). Germline CDR1 and CDR2: LGHNA and YNFKEQ. Trimming took off 4 bases at V and 3 bases at J, with 7 bases between the two ends. This CDR3 is built from 12 residues. Here the CDR3 reads CASSRQGYEQYF. The CDR3 nucleotides read TGTGCCAGCAGCCGTCAGGGCTACGAGCAGTACTTC.

The rearrangement joins TRBV5-4 to TRBJ1-1; 7 nucleotides align to TRBD1. The V and J ends lost 0 bases and 6 bases, in that order; junction bases with no gene match: 8. The germline V gene encodes CDR1 SGHNT and CDR2 YYREEE (reference sequence). This CDR3 comprises 15 residues. The CDR3 protein is CASSLDQGGRAEAFF. The CDR3, as DNA: TGTGCCAGCAGCTTGGACCAGGGGGGGAGGGCTGAAGCTTTCTTT.

CDR3 sequence reads: CASSQSRYGTLHF. The CDR3 coding sequence is TGTGCCAGCAGCCAATCACGATACGGCACCCTCCACTTT. This chain links TRBV3-1 (or the pseudogene TRBV3-2) with TRBJ1-6, with D unclear. The CDR3 runs 13 residues. Per germline, CDR1 LGHDT and CDR2 YNNKEL (reference sequence). Trimming removed 2 bases from V and 14 bases from J, with 13 bases in between.

The chain employs TRBV3-1 (or the pseudogene TRBV3-2) and TRBJ2-7; D may be TRBD2 (7 bases). V was clipped by 6 bases and J by 1 base, with 19 bases between them. The CDR3 sequence is 16 residues long. CDR1 and CDR2 (germline): LGHDT, YNNKEL (reference sequence). CDR3 amino acids: CASSPRLRGGSYEQYF. CDR3 DNA: TGTGCCAGCAGTCCTCGCTTGAGGGGGGGATCCTACGAGCAGTACTTC.

This chain connects TRBV28 to TRBJ1-5, with D possibly being TRBD1 (6 bases). The CDR3 contains 12 residues. The germline V and J ends were trimmed by 7 bases and 6 bases, with 10 bases remaining between them. Germline-derived CDR1 and CDR2 are MDHEN and SYDVKM. CDR3 DNA: TGTGCCAGCACTCTGGGGGCTCAGCCCCAGCATTTT. Its translation: CASTLGAQPQHF.

CDR3 protein: CASSVHRDRGVDTGELFF. DNA for the CDR3: TGTGCCAGCAGCGTCCACCGGGACAGGGGTGTCGACACCGGGGAGCTGTTTTTT. The rearrangement uses TRBV9 and TRBJ2-2; 10 bases align to TRBD1. Germline CDR1 SGDLS, CDR2 YYNGEE. V shed 2 bases and J 3 bases; nucleotides not matched to a gene: 10. The CDR3 is 18 amino acids.

The chain recombines TRBV5-1 with TRBJ1-5; no firm D call. Germline CDR1 and CDR2: SGHRS and YFSETQ. The CDR3 is 13 amino acids. V lost 4 bases and J 7 bases, leaving 12 bases between the germline ends. Here the CDR3 reads CASSPFDPQPQHF. As DNA, the CDR3 is TGCGCCAGCAGCCCCTTTGACCCCCAGCCCCAGCATTTT.

The chain combines TRBV9 with TRBJ2-1; D might be TRBD2 (6 bases). This CDR3 has 17 residues. V was trimmed by 0 bases and J by 5 bases, leaving 18 bases between them. The germline CDR1 and CDR2 sequences are SGDLS and YYNGEE. This CDR3 is CASSVGGIGWGHNEQFF. The DNA for the CDR3 is TGTGCCAGCAGCGTAGGCGGGATCGGGTGGGGCCACAATGAGCAGTTCTTC.

V usage is TRBV25-1 and J usage is TRBJ2-7; D could derive from TRBD1 or TRBD2 (5 bases each). CDR3 length: 14 residues. Germline CDR1 is MGHDK and CDR2 is SYGVNS. The V end lost 6 bases, the J end lost 2 bases, and 14 bases lay between the germline ends. The CDR3 nucleotides are TGTGCCAGCAGGCGCCGGGACGGCCCCTACGAGCAGTACTTC. Translating it yields CASRRRDGPYEQYF.

The rearrangement uses TRBV5-1 and TRBJ2-1; 9 bases map to TRBD2. Losses at the gene ends were 1 base for V and 7 bases for J; bases not matched to a gene: 6. Germline CDR1 reads SGHRS; CDR2 reads YFSETQ. The CDR3 contains 15 residues. CDR3 sequence: CASSLNSGRYNEQFF. The CDR3 DNA reads as TGCGCCAGCAGCTTGAATAGCGGGAGATATAATGAGCAGTTCTTC.

This clone was detected once. The chain has TRBV11-3 and TRBJ2-1; TRBD2 agrees at 9 bases. Looked up from germline, CDR1 is SGHNT and CDR2 is YENEEA. The CDR3 is 16 residues long. Losses at the gene ends were 1 base for V and 4 bases for J; bases not matched to a gene: 5. The CDR3 coding sequence is TGTGCCAGCAGCTTAGGGCTAGCGGGGTCATACAATGAGCAGTTCTTC. This translates into CASSLGLAGSYNEQFF.

The chain uses TRBV6-4 and TRBJ2-1; TRBD2 aligns across 7 bases. The J segment lost 4 bases and the V segment lost 4 bases, leaving 4 bases of the junction unmatched. The CDR3 loop spans 14 amino acids. The germline V gene encodes CDR1 MRHNA and CDR2 SNTAGT. The CDR3 bases are TGTGCCAGCAGTGCCGCGGGAGAGTACAATGAGCAGTTCTTC. Amino acids: CASSAAGEYNEQFF.

V usage is TRBV6-6 and J usage is TRBJ2-7; no definite D call. V lost 6 bases and J 5 bases, leaving 11 bases between the germline ends. The CDR3 runs 12 residues. CDR1 is MNHNY and CDR2 is SVGAGI in the germline V gene (reference sequence). The CDR3 loop reads CASRNRIDEQYF. As DNA, the CDR3 is TGTGCCAGCAGGAACCGGATAGACGAGCAGTACTTC.

This clone occurred once. This chain joins TRBV14 and TRBJ1-2, with 11 bases identical to TRBD1. CDR1 is SGHDN, CDR2 FVKESK, per germline. CDR3 length equals 16 residues. With 1 base clipped from V and 5 bases from J, the junction kept 6 bases outside the gene matches. The CDR3 DNA reads TGTGCCAGCAGCCAAGCGGGACAGGGGGGGATATATGGCTACACCTTC. Translation: CASSQAGQGGIYGYTF.

The V call is TRBV7-2, the J call TRBJ1-1, with D tentatively TRBD1 (5 bases). Trimming stripped 5 bases from V and 11 bases from J, with 36 bases between. Looked up from germline, CDR1 is SGHTA and CDR2 is FQGNSA. CDR3 length: 19 residues. The chain's CDR3 is CASSPAGNSPAMRPREAFF. Here the CDR3 DNA reads TGTGCCAGCAGCCCGGCAGGGAATTCCCCTGCGATGCGTCCCCGGGAGGCTTTCTTT.